This TCR beta chain was profiled in a study of blood T cells in healthy people across ages. Points from the study as a whole: Percentage of naive T cells showed a strong correlation with TCR beta diversity. A roughly linear age-dependent decrease characterized TCR beta diversity per million T cells.

The V gene's germline CDR1 is LGHNA and CDR2 YNFKEQ. Trimming removed 3 bases from V and 3 bases from J, with 9 bases in between. This CDR3 has 13 residues. A note on this clonotype: What it binds is unknown.

With a J-beta primer mix and a sample-barcoded 5' primer, a second PCR ran about 6 to 11 cycles. Each CDR3 protein is one row after TCRdb ran MiXCR on the 5' RACE reads. The sample contains about 1.4 million distinct CDR3 sequences, approximately 59% of which appear only once. The sequence came from a man aged 18 to 29 in good health. Sequencing used blood. V and J are TRBV4-2 and TRBJ2-7; D gene ambiguous. The CDR3 is CASSQYPGYEQYF. In DNA form, the CDR3 reads TGTGCCAGCAGCCAGTACCCAGGCTACGAGCAGTACTTC.